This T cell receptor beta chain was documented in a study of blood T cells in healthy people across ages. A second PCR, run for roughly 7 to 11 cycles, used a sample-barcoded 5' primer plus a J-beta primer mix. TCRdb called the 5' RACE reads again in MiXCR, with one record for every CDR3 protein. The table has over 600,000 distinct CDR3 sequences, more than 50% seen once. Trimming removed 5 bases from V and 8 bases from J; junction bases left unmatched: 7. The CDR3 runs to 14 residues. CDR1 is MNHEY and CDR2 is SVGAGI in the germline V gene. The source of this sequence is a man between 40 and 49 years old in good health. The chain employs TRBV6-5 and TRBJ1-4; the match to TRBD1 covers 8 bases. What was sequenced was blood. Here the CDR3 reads CASSAGQANEKLFF. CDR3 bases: TGTGCCAGCAGTGCGGGACAGGCGAACGAAAAACTGTTTTTT.